This entry describes one T cell receptor beta chain. What it binds is not known. These data belong to a study of shared clonotypes between healthy human individuals. General study results and limits: What rarefaction showed was incomplete sorted-subset sequencing despite large depth. Around 5% of naive CD4 clonotypes were common to several donors.

Germline V gene sequence: CDR1 SGDLS, CDR2 YYNGEE. The V end was cut by 4 bases, the J end by 3 bases, with 10 bases between. The length of the CDR3 is 13 residues. Every donor was a Caucasian adult from Nashville, Tennessee. Memory CD4+ cells were the fraction left after CD45RA+ naive selection. TCRdb keeps only in-frame clones here, not all; method: immunoSEQ multiplex PCR. The table has more than 2 million clones, approximately 96% seen once. The clonotype was recovered from a young man in good health. Sequenced material: naive CD4+ T cells sorted from blood. The subset is: CD45RA+ positively selected. The V call is TRBV9, the J call TRBJ1-2; no reliable D call. The CDR3: CASSPGIDYGYTF. CDR3 bases: TGTGCCAGCAGCCCCGGGATCGACTATGGCTACACCTTC.